The entry that follows covers one T cell receptor beta chain sequence. As yet, its antigen is unknown. In germline, CDR1 is MNHEY, CDR2 SMNVEV (reference sequence). Trimming shortened V by 5 bases and J by 2 bases, and 13 bases separated the two germline ends. CDR3 size: 14 residues. This record belongs to a study of beta chain features in type 1 diabetes. Regarding the study as a whole: In all four CD4+ subsets, TCRB CDR3 length was significantly, moderately reduced in type 1 diabetes. VDJ junctions sequenced from type 1 diabetes patients showed fewer insertions and more deletions.

The sequenced template was cDNA made from the entire isolated RNA. The assay was immunoSEQ multiplex PCR, and TCRdb's table has in-frame clones only and misses some. The sample includes about 300,000 clones, around an eighth of them seen just once. The sequenced material came from naive CD4+ T cells from blood. This rearrangement joins TRBV27 to TRBJ2-7, with unresolved D. The clonotype comes from a young woman with type 1 diabetes. CDR3 coding DNA: TGTGCCAGCAGTCTTACCCGGGTTACCTACGAGCAGTACTTC. Translation: CASSLTRVTYEQYF.